This TCR beta chain was sequenced during a study of low-dose radiotherapy and immunotherapy resistance in tumors. In the study overall: Daily intake of oral aspirin 300 mg by patients lasted four cycles and began on cycle 1 day 1.

Priming of first-strand cDNA relied on TRAV- and TRBV-specific primers (covering alpha and beta chains). The PCR that amplified TCRs ran for about 20 cycles, relying on a constant-region primer and a V-primer adapter. TCRdb fed the reads into MiXCR, producing one record per CDR3 protein. The sample shows roughly 14,000 distinct CDR3 sequences, approximately 61% of them seen only once. Every donor was treated with nivolumab, ipilimumab, aspirin, low-dose cyclophosphamide and also low-dose radiotherapy. Unmatched junction bases numbered 6, after V lost 0 bases and J lost 2 bases. The CDR3 sequence is 17 residues long. Germline assignment: CDR1 SGHTA and CDR2 FQGNSA.

The sequence derives from a human donor with advanced metastatic prostate, ovarian, gallbladder or colorectal cancer (not recorded which). This table probably holds off-target reads from a library built for another chain. This rearrangement joins TRBV7-2 to TRBJ2-7, with 11 bases fitting TRBD2. The CDR3 DNA is TGTGCCAGCAGCTTAGCTCCTACTAGCGGGGGAGCCTACGAGCAGTACTTC. Protein sequence: CASSLAPTSGGAYEQYF.